What follows is one T cell receptor beta chain and its context. The CDR3 sequence is 15 residues long. Looked up from germline, CDR1 is LNHDA and CDR2 is SQIVND (reference sequence). V lost 6 bases to trimming and J lost 5 bases; unmatched junction nucleotides: 4. This entry belongs to a study of shared clonotypes between healthy human individuals. Original methodology: ImmunoSEQ output held junction-only sequences without quality scores, so filtering differed. Using immunoSEQ multiplex PCR, the repertoire was profiled, and TCRdb retains in-frame clones only, with some absent. The V and J calls and the clone size are those of that table, but D and trimming were determined from the DNA. The sample lists 450,000 to 500,000 clones, around four fifths occurring once.

The TCR sequence derives from a woman aged 40 to 50 in good health. Some clones in this sample may be carry-over from other donors' samples. The sequencing sample was made of PBMCs. The V gene is TRBV19, the J gene TRBJ2-2; 12 nucleotides line up with TRBD2. The CDR3 DNA sequence: TGTGCCAGTAGCCGACTAGCGGGAGAAACCGGGGAGCTGTTTTTT. This translates into CASSRLAGETGELFF.